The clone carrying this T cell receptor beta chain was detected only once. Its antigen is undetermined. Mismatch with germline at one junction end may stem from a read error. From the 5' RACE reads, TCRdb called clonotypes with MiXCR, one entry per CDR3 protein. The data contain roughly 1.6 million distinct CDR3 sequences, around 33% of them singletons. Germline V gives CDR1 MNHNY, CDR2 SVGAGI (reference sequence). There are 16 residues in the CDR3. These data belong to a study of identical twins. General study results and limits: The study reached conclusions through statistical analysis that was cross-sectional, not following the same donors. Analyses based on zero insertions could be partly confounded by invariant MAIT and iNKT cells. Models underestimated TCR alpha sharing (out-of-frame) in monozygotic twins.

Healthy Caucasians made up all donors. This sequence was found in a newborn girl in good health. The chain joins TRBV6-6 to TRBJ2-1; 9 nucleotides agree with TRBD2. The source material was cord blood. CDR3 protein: CASSYLTSGPHNERFF. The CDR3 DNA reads TGTGCCAGCAGTTACCTCACTAGCGGGCCTCACAATGAGCGGTTCTTC.